This T cell receptor beta chain was captured in a study of T cells after yellow fever vaccination. Study observations and caveats: The secondary T-cell response peaked on day 5, not day 15, but was weaker.

This clonotype was found a few times. What it recognizes is unknown. Synthesis of TCR cDNA relied on 5'RACE template switching, which attached a universal primer site and UMIs. TCRdb fed the 5' RACE reads into MiXCR, producing one record per CDR3 protein. Among about 350,000 distinct CDR3 sequences listed, approximately 4% were seen once. The TCR was taken from a man aged 18 to 29 who received the YFV17D yellow fever vaccine. Sequences were derived from PBMCs, sampled 5 days after the yellow fever booster vaccination.

The CDR3 DNA follows: TGTGCCAGCAGCCAAGTTATAGGAGGTCGGGAGACCCAGTACTTC. Translated: CASSQVIGGRETQYF. The rearrangement links TRBV14 to TRBJ2-5, with D maybe TRBD2 (5 bases). The ends were cut back, 1 base at V and 5 bases at J, with 14 bases in the middle. The CDR3 length is 15 residues. Per germline, CDR1 SGHDN and CDR2 FVKESK.